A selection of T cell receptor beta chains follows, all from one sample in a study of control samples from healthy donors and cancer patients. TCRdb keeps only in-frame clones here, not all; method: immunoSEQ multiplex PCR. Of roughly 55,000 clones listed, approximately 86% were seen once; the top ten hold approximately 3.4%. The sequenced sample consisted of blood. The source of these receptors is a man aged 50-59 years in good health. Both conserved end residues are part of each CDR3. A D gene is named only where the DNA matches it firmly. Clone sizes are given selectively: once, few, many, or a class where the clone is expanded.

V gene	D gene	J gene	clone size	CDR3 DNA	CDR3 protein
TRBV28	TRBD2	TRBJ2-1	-	TGTGCCAGCAGGACTAGCGGGATCCTGTTATACAATGAGCAGTTCTTC	CASRTSGILLYNEQFF
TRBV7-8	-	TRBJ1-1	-	TGTGCCGGGAGAGAGGGGAACACTGAAGCTTTCTTT	CAGREGNTEAFF
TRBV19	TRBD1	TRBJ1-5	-	TGTGCCAGCCAATCCTCCCGGACAGGGCGGATAACGGATCAGCCCCAGCATTTT	CASQSSRTGRITDQPQHF
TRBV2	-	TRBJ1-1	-	TGTGCCACCTGGGACACAATGAACACTGAAGCTTTCTTT	CATWDTMNTEAFF
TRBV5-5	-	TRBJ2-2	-	TGTGCCAGCAGCCAGACCAATATGTTCACCGGGGAGCTGTTTTTT	CASSQTNMFTGELFF
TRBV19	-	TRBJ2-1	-	TGTGCCAGTAGTATAGTGGCGGACTCGTACCAGGAGCAGTTCTTC	CASSIVADSYQEQFF
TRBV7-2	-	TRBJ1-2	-	TGTGCCAGCAGCTTAGCGGATTTGACGCATGCTAACTATGGCTACACCTTC	CASSLADLTHANYGYTF
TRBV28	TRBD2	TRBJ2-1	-	TGTGCCAGCAGTCTCCTAGCGGGAGATCCGATCTTC	CASSLLAGDPIF
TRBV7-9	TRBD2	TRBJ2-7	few	TGTGCCAGCAGCTTCCAGCGGGGGGGCTACGAGCAGTACTTC	CASSFQRGGYEQYF
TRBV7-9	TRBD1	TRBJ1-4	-	TGTGCCAGCAGCTCCGACCTCGGGACAGAAGAGGAAAAACTGTTTTTT	CASSSDLGTEEEKLFF
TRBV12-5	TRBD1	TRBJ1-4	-	TGTGCTAGTGGTTTGGTACTATGTCAGGGGGGACCAACTAATGAAAAACTGTTTTTT	CASGLVLCQGGPTNEKLFF
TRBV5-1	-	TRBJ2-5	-	TGCGCCAGCAGCTTAACTAAAGAGACCCAGTACTTC	CASSLTKETQYF
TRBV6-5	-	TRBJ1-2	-	TGTGGAGACAGGCCTATTATAGATGGCTACACCTTC	CGDRPIIDGYTF
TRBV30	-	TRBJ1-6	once	TGTGCCTGGAGTGTACAGGACTCGCAGTCCCTCCACTTT	CAWSVQDSQSLHF
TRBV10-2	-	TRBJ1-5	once	TGCGCCAGCAGCCAAGACTCAGGGGGCAATCAGCCCCAGCATTTT	CASSQDSGGNQPQHF
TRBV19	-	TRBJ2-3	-	TGTGCCAGTAGGGCAGAGAGCACAGATACGCAGTATTTT	CASRAESTDTQYF
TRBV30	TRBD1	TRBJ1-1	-	TGTGCCTGGAGGGGGGGACAGGATGCTGAAGCTTTCTTT	CAWRGGQDAEAFF
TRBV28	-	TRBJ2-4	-	TGTGCCAGCAGTTTGTTTACGGGGGGCGAAGCCAAAAACATTCAGTACTTC	CASSLFTGGEAKNIQYF
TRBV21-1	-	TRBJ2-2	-	TGTGCCAGCAGCAAAATCCTGCCTAGCGCCACCGGGGAGCTGTTTTTT	CASSKILPSATGELFF
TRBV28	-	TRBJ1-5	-	TGTGCCAGCAGTTCTCCGGCCGGGGGAGATCGACAGCCCCAGCATTTT	CASSSPAGGDRQPQHF
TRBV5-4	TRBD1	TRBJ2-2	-	TGTGCCAGCAGCTTGGCAGGGGGCACCGGGGAGCTGTTTTTT	CASSLAGGTGELFF
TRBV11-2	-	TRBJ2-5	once	TGTGCCAGCAGCTTAGGACCCGTGCAAGAGACCCAGTACTTC	CASSLGPVQETQYF
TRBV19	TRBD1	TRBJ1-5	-	TGTGCCAGTTCCGCGGCAGGGGGCTATCAGCCCCAGCATTTT	CASSAAGGYQPQHF
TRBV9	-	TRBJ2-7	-	TGTGCCAGCAGCTCCTCGCCGGGAGCTTACGAGCAGTACTTC	CASSSSPGAYEQYF
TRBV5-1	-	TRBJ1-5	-	TGCGCCAGCAGCTTGGATTCCGGCGGGGGGCTTAGCAATCAGCCCCAGCATTTT	CASSLDSGGGLSNQPQHF
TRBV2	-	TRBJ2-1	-	TGTGCCAGCAGTGAAGGTCCTTGGGAGCAGTTCTTC	CASSEGPWEQFF
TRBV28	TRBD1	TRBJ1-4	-	TGTGCCAGCAGTTTAAAATTCACAGGGGCCCCTAATGAAAAACTGTTTTTT	CASSLKFTGAPNEKLFF
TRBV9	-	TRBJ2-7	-	TGTGCCAGCAGCGTATCCGGGACGGATTTCTCCTACGAGCAGTACTTC	CASSVSGTDFSYEQYF
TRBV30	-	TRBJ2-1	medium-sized	TGTGCCTGGAGGCGTAGGGACGGTTCGACCCTCAATGAGCAGTTCTTC	CAWRRRDGSTLNEQFF
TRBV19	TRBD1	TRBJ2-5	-	TGTGCCAGTAGTCCACAGGGGGCGATCGAGACCCAGTACTTC	CASSPQGAIETQYF